The sequence of this T cell receptor (beta chain) was determined in a study of cytomegalovirus exposure and HLA in healthy donors. Study-level information: Previous work identified 90 million to 130 million unique TCR beta sequences from around 200 million T cells.

The PCR contained 60 Vbeta and 13 Jbeta primers. The protocol was immunoSEQ multiplex PCR, while the TCRdb copy is restricted to in-frame clones and leaves out a portion. Of about 120,000 clones listed, approximately 80% are singletons. This clone was detected a few times. The CDR3 has 14 residues. Germline V gene sequence: CDR1 SNHLY, CDR2 FYNNEI. The V gene end was trimmed by 7 bases and the J gene end by 3 bases; junction bases not matched to a gene: 6. Material: PBMCs. This clonotype was obtained from a woman aged 18-29 years in good health and CMV-seronegative. The chain carries TRBV2 and TRBJ1-5, with 7 bases matching TRBD1. The CDR3 spells CASNQQGINQPQHF. The CDR3 DNA reads as TGTGCCAGCAATCAACAGGGGATCAATCAGCCCCAGCATTTT.